The rows below give T cell receptor beta chains drawn from one sample of a study of T cells expressing NK-cell markers. TCRdb derives one entry per CDR3 protein from the 5' RACE reads, leaving out DNA. The sample data list hundreds of thousands of distinct CDR3 sequences. Sequences were obtained from blood T cells: a sorted CD56 or NKG2C T cell subset, CD4+ or CD8+ T cells, or bulk PBMC T cells (not recorded which). The receptors were gathered from a man aged 18-69 years in good health. Each CDR3 is given with its conserved first and last residue. Each record gives: V gene, J gene, CDR3 protein.

TRBV3-1	TRBJ2-1	CASSHSPGGPGNEQFF
TRBV5-1	TRBJ1-3	CASSLVDTLSGNTIYF
TRBV3-1	TRBJ1-2	CASSRSGNYGYTF
TRBV6-2/TRBV6-3	TRBJ1-2	CASRAGGYGYTF
TRBV5-6	TRBJ2-3	CASTQRGSDTQYF
TRBV7-8	TRBJ2-7	CASSSRTGPDEQYF
TRBV7-9	TRBJ2-7	CASQGYSYEQYF
TRBV3-1	TRBJ2-5	CASSHSVETQYF
TRBV6-1	TRBJ2-6	CASSKQGTPGANVLTF
TRBV29-1	TRBJ2-7	CSVTDYSYEQYF
TRBV7-2	TRBJ1-6	CASSLDIIRLHF
TRBV27	TRBJ2-7	CASSPRVGGYEQYF
TRBV12-5	TRBJ2-3	CASGPRSGGSLLPSTDTQYF
TRBV6-2/TRBV6-3	TRBJ2-7	CASSRAGGRYEQYF
TRBV6-4	TRBJ2-1	CASSERGLWNEQFF
TRBV10-3	TRBJ1-2	CAISESAYYGYTF
TRBV7-3	TRBJ2-3	CASSRTGQGGTDTQYF
TRBV11-2	TRBJ1-2	CASSSIPRQKSNYGYTF
TRBV6-5	TRBJ2-7	CASSYSTRGEQYF
TRBV18	TRBJ2-5	CASSPGQGVQETQYF
TRBV3-1	TRBJ1-6	CASAVVHNSPLHF
TRBV29-1	TRBJ2-7	CSGRQGHDEQYF
TRBV6-1	TRBJ2-7	CASSGGTYGSYEQYF
TRBV12-3/TRBV12-4	TRBJ2-1	CASSPDRGGSYNEQFF
TRBV5-1	TRBJ2-1	CASSFTSGGPYINEQFF
TRBV3-1	TRBJ2-2	CASSQEGRGGNTGELFF
TRBV6-2/TRBV6-3	TRBJ2-3	CASSRDGDTQYF
TRBV6-5	TRBJ2-7	CASSYKSGRTGVPYEQYF
TRBV20-1	TRBJ2-7	CSAIMTVTYEQYF
TRBV3-1	TRBJ1-1	CASSPTMMNTEAFF
TRBV19	TRBJ1-5	CASSIRANNQPQHF
TRBV12-3/TRBV12-4	TRBJ2-1	CASRGLKGKNEQFF
TRBV15	TRBJ1-2	CATSRDSRGRDGYTF
TRBV5-1	TRBJ2-1	CASSLGAGSGYNEQFF
TRBV18	TRBJ1-5	CASSPRNRANQPQHF
TRBV12-3/TRBV12-4	TRBJ1-2	CASRKTGKHDGYTF
TRBV20-1	TRBJ1-6	CSAREWNGRDNSPLHF
TRBV20-1	TRBJ2-4	CSAPPGGGNIQYF
TRBV9	TRBJ2-5	CASRSGTSGGLQETQYF
TRBV15	TRBJ2-3	CATSYLGSTDTQYF
TRBV6-1	TRBJ2-7	CASSQGTSGTYEQYF
TRBV18	TRBJ1-2	CASSLRTGKNYGYTF
TRBV5-1	TRBJ1-4	CASRVGQGPTNEKLFF
TRBV3-1	TRBJ2-5	CASSSNRGAETQYF
TRBV20-1	TRBJ2-1	CSARDLRASPNEQFF
TRBV11-2	TRBJ2-6	CASSLVAGSGSGANVLTF
TRBV12-3/TRBV12-4	TRBJ2-1	CASSFKLMSYNEQFF
TRBV9	TRBJ2-5	CASSTRFGGSQETQYF
TRBV6-1	TRBJ1-2	CASTTSQGTNYGYTF
TRBV20-1	TRBJ1-3	CSAREGGSTSGNTIYF
TRBV2	TRBJ2-3	CASKDYSTVPDTQYF
TRBV5-1	TRBJ2-7	CASSLGGLAREQYF
TRBV12-2	TRBJ1-6	CASRLVVGGTGYSPLHF
TRBV7-6	TRBJ2-1	CASSLEIIAGDEQFF
TRBV2	TRBJ1-2	CASSERQGALRGYTF